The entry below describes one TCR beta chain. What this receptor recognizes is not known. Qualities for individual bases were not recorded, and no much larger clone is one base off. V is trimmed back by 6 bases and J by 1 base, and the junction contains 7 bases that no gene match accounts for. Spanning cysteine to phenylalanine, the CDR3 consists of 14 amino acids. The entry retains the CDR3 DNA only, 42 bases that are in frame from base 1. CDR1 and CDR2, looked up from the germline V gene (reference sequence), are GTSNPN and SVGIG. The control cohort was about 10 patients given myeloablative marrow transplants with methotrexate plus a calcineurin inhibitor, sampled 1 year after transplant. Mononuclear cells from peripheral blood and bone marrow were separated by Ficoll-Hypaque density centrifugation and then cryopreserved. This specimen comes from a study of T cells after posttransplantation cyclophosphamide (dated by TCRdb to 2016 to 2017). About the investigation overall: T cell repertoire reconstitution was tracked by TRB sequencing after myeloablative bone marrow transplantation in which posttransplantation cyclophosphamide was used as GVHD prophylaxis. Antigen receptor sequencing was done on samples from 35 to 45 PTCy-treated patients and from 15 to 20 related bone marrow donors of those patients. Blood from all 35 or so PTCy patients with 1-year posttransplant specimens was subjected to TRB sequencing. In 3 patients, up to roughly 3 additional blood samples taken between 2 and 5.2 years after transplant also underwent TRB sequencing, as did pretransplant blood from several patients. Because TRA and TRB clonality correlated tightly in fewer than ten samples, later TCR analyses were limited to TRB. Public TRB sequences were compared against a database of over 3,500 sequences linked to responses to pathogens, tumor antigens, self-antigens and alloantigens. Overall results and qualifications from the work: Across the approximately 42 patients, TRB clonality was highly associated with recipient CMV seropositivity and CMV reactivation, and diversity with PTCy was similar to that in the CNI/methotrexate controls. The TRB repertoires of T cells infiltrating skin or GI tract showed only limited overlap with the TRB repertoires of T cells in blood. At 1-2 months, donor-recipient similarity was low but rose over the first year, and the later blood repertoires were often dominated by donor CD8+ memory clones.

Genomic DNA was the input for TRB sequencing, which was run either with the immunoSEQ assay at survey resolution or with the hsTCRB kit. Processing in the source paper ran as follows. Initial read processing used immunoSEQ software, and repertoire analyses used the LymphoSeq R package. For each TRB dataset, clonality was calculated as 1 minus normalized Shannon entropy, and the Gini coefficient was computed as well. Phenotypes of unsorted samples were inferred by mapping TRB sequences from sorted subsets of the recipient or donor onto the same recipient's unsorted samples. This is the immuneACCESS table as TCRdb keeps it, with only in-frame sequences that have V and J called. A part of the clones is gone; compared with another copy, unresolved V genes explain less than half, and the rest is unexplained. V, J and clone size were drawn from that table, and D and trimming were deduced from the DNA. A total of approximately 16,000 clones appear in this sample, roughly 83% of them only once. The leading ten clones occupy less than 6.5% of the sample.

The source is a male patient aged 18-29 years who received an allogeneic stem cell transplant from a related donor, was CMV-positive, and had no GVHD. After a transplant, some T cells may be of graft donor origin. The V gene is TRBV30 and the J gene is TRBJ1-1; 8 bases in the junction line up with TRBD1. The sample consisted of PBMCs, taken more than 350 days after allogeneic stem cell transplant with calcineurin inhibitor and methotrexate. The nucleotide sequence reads TGTGCCTGTGCCCACGGGACAGGGAACACTGAAGCTTTCTTT. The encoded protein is CACAHGTGNTEAFF.